This TCR beta chain was recorded in a study of cytotoxic CD8 clonotypes in ibrutinib-treated CLL. CDR1 SEHNR and CDR2 FQNEAQ come from the germline V gene (reference sequence). CDR3 size: 13 residues. Trimming took 5 bases from V and 2 from J, leaving 10 bases between them. Genomic DNA (around 2 micrograms) was obtained from cryopreserved PBMCs for construction of TCR beta libraries. Profiled with immunoSEQ multiplex PCR; TCRdb holds only in-frame clones, not every one. In the table there are approximately 190,000 clones, 75% to 80% of which are singletons. This TCR was recovered from a human donor with chronic lymphocytic leukemia. The V gene is TRBV7-9, the J gene TRBJ2-7; TRBD2 is a possible D gene (6 bases). The specimen comprised PBMCs, sampled after 12 months of ibrutinib treatment. The CDR3 is CASSGTGAYEQYF. The CDR3 DNA reads TGTGCCAGCAGCGGAACGGGAGCCTACGAGCAGTACTTC. Together with reference TRBV7-9 and TRBJ2-7, the CDR3 gives the full variable domain: DTGVSQNPRHKITKRGQNVTFRCDPISEHNRLYWYRQTLGQGPEFLTYFQNEAQLEKSRLLSDRFSAERPKGSFSTLEIQRTEQGDSAMYLCASSGTGAYEQYFGPGTRLTVT.